The 5 T cell receptor beta chains below come from one sample, sequenced in a study of blood T cells in healthy people across ages. A second PCR, run for about 7 to 11 cycles, used a sample-barcoded 5' primer plus a J-beta primer mix. MiXCR was run by TCRdb on the 5' RACE reads, yielding one entry per CDR3 protein. Here the sample spans approximately 810,000 distinct CDR3 sequences, 25% to 30% being singletons. Sequenced input: blood. The receptors derive from a woman over 75 in good health.

The chain employs TRBV7-3 and TRBJ2-1; a weak D match, TRBD2 (6 bases). This CDR3 spans 15 amino acids. V was clipped by 1 base and J by 4 bases, with 11 bases between them. CDR1 is SGHTA, CDR2 FQGTGA, per germline. DNA of the CDR3: TGTGCCAGCAGCTTAAATCTAGGGACTTACAATGAGCAGTTCTTC. Protein sequence: CASSLNLGTYNEQFF. The full variable domain, completed using reference TRBV7-3 and TRBJ2-1, is GAGVSQTPSNKVTEKGKYVELRCDPISGHTALYWYRQSLGQGPEFLIYFQGTGAADDSGLPNDRFFAVRPEGSVSTLKIQRTERGDSAVYLCASSLNLGTYNEQFFGPGTRLTVL.

This clonotype has ten or more counts. The V gene is TRBV20-1, the J gene TRBJ2-7, with D unclear. The CDR3 has 12 residues. The germline CDR1 and CDR2 sequences are DFQATT and SNEGSKA (reference sequence). The ends were cut back, 3 bases at V and 3 bases at J, with 9 bases in the middle. CDR3 nucleotides: TGCAGTGCTAGCGAAGGTGGCTACGAGCAGTACTTC. Amino acids: CSASEGGYEQYF.

This clonotype was counted many times. The chain couples TRBV20-1 to TRBJ1-6; D remains ambiguous. This CDR3 contains 14 residues. Trimming shortened V by 6 bases and J by 5 bases, and 14 bases separated the two germline ends. Germline V gene data show CDR1 as DFQATT and CDR2 as SNEGSKA (reference sequence). As DNA, the CDR3 is TGCAGTGCCGCTGGGAGCGGAAATAATTCACCCCTCCACTTT. The encoded protein is CSAAGSGNNSPLHF.

The rearrangement joins TRBV28 to TRBJ2-7; D remains ambiguous. The CDR3 totals 13 residues. CDR1 is MDHEN, CDR2 SYDVKM, per germline. V lost 1 base to trimming and J lost 0 bases, with 4 bases between them. The chain's CDR3 is CASSLFNSYEQYF. The CDR3 nucleotides are TGTGCCAGCAGTTTATTCAACTCCTACGAGCAGTACTTC.

This clonotype showed up many times. The gene calls are TRBV7-9 and TRBJ1-1; the D is unclear. The germline V and J ends were trimmed by 2 bases and 4 bases, with 11 bases remaining between them. Looked up from germline, CDR1 is SEHNR and CDR2 is FQNEAQ (reference sequence). The CDR3 length is 14 residues. This chain's CDR3 is CASSLRTEGTEAFF. CDR3 in DNA: TGTGCCAGCAGCTTAAGAACGGAGGGCACTGAAGCTTTCTTT.